These T cell receptor beta chains were read from a single sample in a study of T cell responses to AZD1222 COVID-19 vaccine. Assay: immunoSEQ multiplex PCR; the TCRdb copy retains only in-frame clones and omits some. The profile shows 130,000 or so clones, 80% to 95% of them singletons. The sequencing here drew on peripheral blood, taken 28 days after the second AZD1222 dose. The receptors shown here come from an adult who received the AZD1222 COVID-19 vaccine. CDR3s include the opening cysteine and the closing phenylalanine or tryptophan. The D gene is left open where the match is weak. Clone size is given for some rows only: seen once, a few or many times, or a class if the clone is expanded.

clone_size	v_call	d_call	j_call	cdr3_nt	cdr3_aa
NA	TRBV2	NA	TRBJ2-3	TGTGCCAGCACTCAGATAGATGGTACGCAGTATTTT	CASTQIDGTQYF
NA	TRBV2	TRBD1	TRBJ1-5	TGTGCCAGCAGGTATCCAGGGGGGCCCCAGCATTTT	CASRYPGGPQHF
NA	TRBV2	NA	TRBJ1-2	TGTGCCAGCACGGGCAGATACTATGGCTACACCTTC	CASTGRYYGYTF
NA	TRBV29-1	NA	TRBJ1-3	TGCAGCGCCGCACAGGGAGCCGGAAACACCATATATTTT	CSAAQGAGNTIYF
NA	TRBV6-2/TRBV6-3	TRBD1	TRBJ1-6	TGTGCCAGCAGCCGCTATACACAACAGGGGATGGGTAATTCACCCCTCCACTTT	CASSRYTQQGMGNSPLHF
NA	TRBV7-2	NA	TRBJ1-2	TGTGCCAGCAGCTTAGAGGCAGGGAATAACTATGGCTACACCTTC	CASSLEAGNNYGYTF
NA	TRBV12-3/TRBV12-4	NA	TRBJ1-1	TGTGCCAGCAGCTCAAGGGGTAACACTGAAGCTTTCTTT	CASSSRGNTEAFF
NA	TRBV11-3	NA	TRBJ2-2	TGTGCCAGCAGCTTATCTACCCTAGGGGCCGCGAACACCGGGGAGCTGTTTTTT	CASSLSTLGAANTGELFF
NA	TRBV4-1	NA	TRBJ1-4	TGCGCCAGCAGCCAAGTAAAGTTACGGAATTCTGCAACTAATGAAAAACTGTTTTTT	CASSQVKLRNSATNEKLFF
NA	TRBV15	NA	TRBJ1-1	TGTGCCACCAGCAGTGCCGGGAGGACGAACACTGAAGCTTTCTTT	CATSSAGRTNTEAFF
once	TRBV6-6	NA	TRBJ1-4	TGTGCCAGCAGTGATTCTGGAGGGGATGAAAAACTGTTTTTT	CASSDSGGDEKLFF
NA	TRBV6-5	NA	TRBJ1-1	TGTGCCAGCAGGTTGGGCAGGAAAACTGAAGCTTTCTTT	CASRLGRKTEAFF
NA	TRBV21-1	NA	TRBJ1-5	TGTGCCAGCAGCAAAGACAAGAGCAATCAGCCCCAGCATTTT	CASSKDKSNQPQHF
once	TRBV6-6	NA	TRBJ2-5	TGTGCCAGCAGTTACTCGAAATCGCAAGAGACCCAGTACTTC	CASSYSKSQETQYF
NA	TRBV6-2/TRBV6-3	NA	TRBJ2-7	TGTGCCAGCAGTTTAACCGGGGGGCGGAACGAGCAGTACTTC	CASSLTGGRNEQYF
NA	TRBV6-2/TRBV6-3	NA	TRBJ2-7	TGTGCCAGCAGTCGCAGGGGTTCCTACGAGCAGTACTTC	CASSRRGSYEQYF
NA	TRBV24-1	TRBD2	TRBJ2-1	TGTGCCACCAGTGACCCCATGGGAGGGTGGGGTGAGCAGTTCTTC	CATSDPMGGWGEQFF
NA	TRBV19	NA	TRBJ1-1	TGTGCCAGTAGTATCCAAGTTCTCACTGAAGCTTTCTTT	CASSIQVLTEAFF
NA	TRBV27	TRBD1	TRBJ1-1	TGTGCCAGCAGCCAGATGACAGGGCGGCACACTGAAGCTTTCTTT	CASSQMTGRHTEAFF
NA	TRBV4-3	TRBD2	TRBJ2-2	TGCGCCAGCAGCCAAGTGAGCGGGAGAGGGGGGGAGCTGTTTTTT	CASSQVSGRGGELFF
once	TRBV3-1/TRBV3-2	TRBD1	TRBJ2-5	TGTGCCAGCAGCACTACAGGGGGTTTAGAGACCCAGTACTTC	CASSTTGGLETQYF
NA	TRBV5-4	NA	TRBJ2-5	TGTGCCAGCAGCTTGGCCGTAAAACAAGAGACCCAGTACTTC	CASSLAVKQETQYF
once	TRBV5-6	NA	TRBJ1-1	TGTGCCAGCAGCCTGGTCGGCAGGGCGAACACTGAAGCTTTCTTT	CASSLVGRANTEAFF
NA	TRBV5-1	NA	TRBJ2-3	TGCGCCAGCAGTTGGGACATGCGAGATACGCAGTATTTT	CASSWDMRDTQYF
NA	TRBV14	TRBD2	TRBJ2-5	TGTGCCAGCGGGACTAGCGGGAGAGGCGGGGAGACCCAGTACTTC	CASGTSGRGGETQYF
NA	TRBV7-6	NA	TRBJ2-3	TGTGCCAGCAGCTCCTCACTCGGGGGGCGGGCAGATACGCAGTATTTT	CASSSSLGGRADTQYF
NA	TRBV6-5	NA	TRBJ2-1	TGTGCCAGCGTTGCGTTTAGGGACGGCTACAATGAGCAGTTCTTC	CASVAFRDGYNEQFF
once	TRBV7-3	NA	TRBJ1-4	TGTGCCAGCAGCCCAACAGGGATGGCTAATGAAAAACTGTTTTTT	CASSPTGMANEKLFF
NA	TRBV12-3/TRBV12-4	NA	TRBJ1-1	TGTGCCAGCCTACAGATGAACACTGAAGCTTTCTTT	CASLQMNTEAFF
NA	TRBV19	TRBD1	TRBJ1-5	TGTGCCAGTACCGGGACAGTCGATCAGCCCCAGCATTTT	CASTGTVDQPQHF
once	TRBV11-3	TRBD1	TRBJ2-3	TGTGCCAGCAGCTGGGGTCACGGACAGGGTGATTTTGGTACGCAGTATTTT	CASSWGHGQGDFGTQYF
NA	TRBV5-1	NA	TRBJ1-5	TGCGCCAGCAGCTTGGGAGAGGGACTCGGCAATCAGCCCCAGCATTTT	CASSLGEGLGNQPQHF
NA	TRBV7-8	NA	TRBJ1-1	TGTGCCAGCAGCTTAGTACCATTTTACGACGGGAACACTGAAGCTTTCTTT	CASSLVPFYDGNTEAFF
NA	TRBV6-5	NA	TRBJ1-2	TGTGCCAGCAGTTATACATCCAGGCAATCGTATGGCTACACCTTC	CASSYTSRQSYGYTF
NA	TRBV28	TRBD1	TRBJ1-1	TGTGCCAGCAGTCGCGGACAGGGAAGAGCTTTCTTT	CASSRGQGRAFF
few	TRBV2	TRBD1	TRBJ1-2	TGTGCCAGCAGAGACAGGGGGCTTGGCTACACCTTC	CASRDRGLGYTF
NA	TRBV27	NA	TRBJ2-1	TGTGCCAGCAGTCGGGGACTTTACAATGAGCAGTTCTTC	CASSRGLYNEQFF
NA	TRBV19	NA	TRBJ1-2	TGTGCCAGTAGTATCGCAACAGCCACCCCATATGGCTACACCTTC	CASSIATATPYGYTF
NA	TRBV10-3	NA	TRBJ1-5	TGTGCCACCTCGGACAGCAATCAGCCCCAGCATTTT	CATSDSNQPQHF
once	TRBV7-2	TRBD1	TRBJ1-6	TGTGCCAGCAGCTTAGTCGGACAGGGTGCAAAGGGATCACCCCTCCACTTT	CASSLVGQGAKGSPLHF
NA	TRBV2	NA	TRBJ2-7	TGTGCCAGCAATGGTTTTCTAGGGGGCTACGAGCAGTACTTC	CASNGFLGGYEQYF
NA	TRBV5-1	TRBD1	TRBJ2-7	TGCGCCAGCAGCAGAAGGACAGGGACGGACGAGCAGTACTTC	CASSRRTGTDEQYF
once	TRBV6-2/TRBV6-3	TRBD1	TRBJ1-1	TGTGCCAGCACCCCAAGGCGGGACAGGGGGAACACTGAAGCTTTCTTT	CASTPRRDRGNTEAFF
NA	TRBV29-1	TRBD1	TRBJ1-1	TGCAGCGGCGTCCGGGACAGGCGAACTGAAGCTTTCTTT	CSGVRDRRTEAFF
once	TRBV6-4	NA	TRBJ2-3	TGTGCCAGCAGTGAATCTTCGGGGCTTACGCAGTATTTT	CASSESSGLTQYF
NA	TRBV6-2/TRBV6-3	NA	TRBJ1-5	TGTGCCAGCAGTTTGGGAGACAGCAATCAGCCCCAGCATTTT	CASSLGDSNQPQHF
NA	TRBV11-2	NA	TRBJ1-1	TGTGCCAGCAGCTTAGCTAGGAACACTGAAGCTTTCTTT	CASSLARNTEAFF
NA	TRBV25-1	TRBD1	TRBJ1-1	TGTGCCAGCAGTGAAACCGGGACAGGCAGCACTGAAGCTTTCTTT	CASSETGTGSTEAFF
NA	TRBV5-6	TRBD2	TRBJ2-5	TGTGCCAGCAGCCCGGGGGGGTTATTAGAGACCCAGTACTTC	CASSPGGLLETQYF
NA	TRBV18	NA	TRBJ2-6	TGTGCCAGCTCGCCAGACTCTGGGGCCAACGTCCTGACTTTC	CASSPDSGANVLTF
NA	TRBV6-5	NA	TRBJ1-1	TGTGCCAGCACAGCAATGAACACTGAAGCTTTCTTT	CASTAMNTEAFF